Following are 5 T cell receptor beta chains from one sample sequenced in a study of blood T cell repertoires in COVID-19. Repertoires were generated with immunoSEQ multiplex PCR, while TCRdb's copy carries only in-frame clones and drops some. The repertoire holds around 140,000 clones, with approximately 85% as singletons. The sequenced material came from PBMCs or T cells enriched from blood (not recorded which). The receptors derive from a woman aged 45-59 years with acute COVID-19.

This clone has just a few counts. The chain carries TRBV7-8 and TRBJ2-2, with TRBD2 matching over 8 bases. The CDR3 runs to 17 residues. V gave up 1 base and J gave up 3 bases; unmatched junction bases: 7. CDR1 and CDR2 from the germline V gene are SGHVS and FQNEAQ. CDR3 region: CASSLVTGGTDTGELFF. The CDR3 region has the DNA TGTGCCAGCAGCTTAGTCACGGGGGGGACCGACACCGGGGAGCTGTTTTTT. The variable domain in full, with the rest retrieved from reference TRBV7-8 and TRBJ2-2, is GAGVSQSPRYKVAKRGQDVALRCDPISGHVSLFWYQQALGQGPEFLTYFQNEAQLDKSGLPSDRFFAERPEGSVSTLKIQRTQQEDSAVYLCASSLVTGGTDTGELFFGEGSRLTVL.

V gene TRBV19 combines with J gene TRBJ1-1, with 7 nucleotides matching TRBD1. V gave up 3 bases and J gave up 5 bases; unmatched junction bases: 9. The CDR3 consists of 15 residues. Looked up from germline, CDR1 is LNHDA and CDR2 is SQIVND (reference sequence). In nucleotides, the CDR3 is TGTGCCAGTAGTATGACAGGGTATATTATGACTGAAGCTTTCTTT. The encoded protein is CASSMTGYIMTEAFF. The full variable domain, its missing parts supplied by reference TRBV19 and TRBJ1-1, is DGGITQSPKYLFRKEGQNVTLSCEQNLNHDAMYWYRQDPGQGLRLIYYSQIVNDFQKGDIAEGYSVSREKKESFPLTVTSAQKNPTAFYLCASSMTGYIMTEAFFGQGTRLTVV.

The CDR3 reads CAAGGSSGNTIYF. CDR3 DNA sequence: TGTGCCGCCGGGGGGAGCTCTGGAAACACCATATATTTT. V and J are TRBV19 and TRBJ1-3; the D gene is possibly TRBD1 (5 bases). The CDR3 sequence is 13 residues long. V gave up 11 bases and J gave up 0 bases, with 11 bases separating them. Looked up from germline, CDR1 is LNHDA and CDR2 is SQIVND (reference sequence).

The chain links TRBV10-3 to TRBJ2-1, with D possibly TRBD1 on 7 matching bases. V was cut by 8 bases and J by 4 bases, with 9 bases left in between. Germline lookup yields CDR1 ENHRY and CDR2 SYGVKD. This CDR3 has 12 amino acids. CDR3 DNA: TGTGCCATCGCGGGACAGTACAATGAGCAGTTCTTC. This sequence encodes CAIAGQYNEQFF.

V is TRBV27 and J is TRBJ1-4; the D gene is possibly TRBD1 (5 bases). The germline V gene has CDR1 MNHEY and CDR2 SMNVEV (reference sequence). V lost 1 base and J 0 bases, leaving 15 bases between the germline ends. CDR3 size: 18 residues. The CDR3 nucleotides are TGTGCCAGCAGTTTATTTTCCCCCAGGGTCGCAACTAATGAAAAACTGTTTTTT. It yields the protein CASSLFSPRVATNEKLFF. The full variable domain, in which reference TRBV27 and TRBJ1-4 provide the parts outside the CDR3, is EAQVTQNPRYLITVTGKKLTVTCSQNMNHEYMSWYRQDPGLGLRQIYYSMNVEVTDKGDVPEGYKVSRKEKRNFPLILESPSPNQTSLYFCASSLFSPRVATNEKLFFGSGTQLSVL.